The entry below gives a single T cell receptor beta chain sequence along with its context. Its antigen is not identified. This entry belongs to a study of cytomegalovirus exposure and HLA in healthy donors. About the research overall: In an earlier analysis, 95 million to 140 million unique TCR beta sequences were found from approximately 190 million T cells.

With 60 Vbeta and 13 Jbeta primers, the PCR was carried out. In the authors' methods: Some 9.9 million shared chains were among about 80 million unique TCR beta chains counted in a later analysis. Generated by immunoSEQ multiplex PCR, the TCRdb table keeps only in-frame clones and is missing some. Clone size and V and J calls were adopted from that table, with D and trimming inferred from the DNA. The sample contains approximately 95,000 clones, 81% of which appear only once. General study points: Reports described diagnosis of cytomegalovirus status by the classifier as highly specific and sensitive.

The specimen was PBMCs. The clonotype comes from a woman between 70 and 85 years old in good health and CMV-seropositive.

The chain's CDR3 is CAWSVWRYPYEQYF. Written as DNA, the CDR3 is TGTGCCTGGAGTGTGTGGCGGTACCCCTACGAGCAGTACTTC. The genes are TRBV30 and TRBJ2-7; D not resolved. V was clipped by 0 bases and J by 2 bases, with 11 bases between them. Per the germline V gene, CDR1 is GTSNPN and CDR2 is SVGIG (reference sequence). This CDR3 comprises 14 residues.